The rows below give T cell receptor beta chains drawn from one sample of a study of blood T cell repertoires in COVID-19. Clones were read by immunoSEQ multiplex PCR, and TCRdb kept only the in-frame ones, dropping some. In the table there are some 300,000 clones, approximately 89% of which are singletons. The sample consisted of PBMCs or T cells enriched from blood (not recorded which). The receptors come from a woman aged 50 to 65 who had been exposed to COVID-19. The CDR3 runs from the conserved cysteine through the conserved F or W. Each record gives: J gene, clone size, D gene, V gene, CDR3 protein, CDR3 DNA. A D gene is named only where the DNA matches it firmly. Size is omitted from some rows. Given values are once, few, many or a class for expanded clones.

J: TRBJ2-2
size: -
D: -
V: TRBV5-4
CDR3: CAMGDSNTGELFF
DNA: TGTGCCATGGGGGACTCGAACACCGGGGAGCTGTTTTTT

J: TRBJ2-2
size: once
D: TRBD2
V: TRBV2
CDR3: CASSELAANTGELFF
DNA: TGTGCCAGCAGTGAACTAGCGGCGAACACCGGGGAGCTGTTTTTT

J: TRBJ1-6
size: -
D: -
V: TRBV6-4
CDR3: CASSEGGSPLHF
DNA: TGTGCCAGCAGTGAGGGGGGTTCACCCCTCCACTTT

J: TRBJ2-5
size: -
D: TRBD2
V: TRBV5-4
CDR3: CASSLGSSGGVATQYF
DNA: TGTGCCAGCAGCTTGGGGTCTAGCGGGGGTGTGGCGACCCAGTACTTC

J: TRBJ1-2
size: -
D: -
V: TRBV6-5
CDR3: CASRHRWGYGYTF
DNA: TGTGCCAGCAGACACAGGTGGGGATATGGCTACACCTTC

J: TRBJ1-1
size: once
D: -
V: TRBV30
CDR3: CAWRQRMNTEAFF
DNA: TGTGCCTGGAGGCAGAGGATGAACACTGAAGCTTTCTTT

J: TRBJ2-1
size: -
D: TRBD1
V: TRBV9
CDR3: CASSNRDRGYNEQFF
DNA: TGTGCCAGCAGCAACCGGGACAGGGGGTACAATGAGCAGTTCTTC

J: TRBJ2-7
size: -
D: -
V: TRBV6-5
CDR3: CASRRGSGIYEQYF
DNA: TGTGCCAGCAGACGAGGGTCGGGGATCTACGAGCAGTACTTC

J: TRBJ2-3
size: -
D: TRBD2
V: TRBV10-3
CDR3: CAISDPNRLAGKDTQYF
DNA: TGTGCCATCAGTGATCCCAACAGACTAGCGGGGAAAGATACGCAGTATTTT

J: TRBJ1-4
size: -
D: -
V: TRBV10-1
CDR3: CASPWEKNEKLFF
DNA: TGCGCCAGTCCATGGGAGAAAAATGAAAAACTGTTTTTT

J: TRBJ1-2
size: -
D: -
V: TRBV10-3
CDR3: CAITPYSDYGYTF
DNA: TGTGCCATCACCCCTTATTCGGACTATGGCTACACCTTC

J: TRBJ1-5
size: -
D: TRBD1
V: TRBV4-1
CDR3: CASSQDPGQEYQPQHF
DNA: TGCGCCAGCAGCCAAGATCCAGGACAGGAATATCAGCCCCAGCATTTT

J: TRBJ1-1
size: -
D: TRBD1
V: TRBV2
CDR3: CAKAGGKGNTEAFF
DNA: TGTGCCAAGGCAGGGGGAAAGGGTAACACTGAAGCTTTCTTT